These 32 T cell receptor beta chains were all obtained from the same sample, sequenced in a study of Ad26.COV2.S vaccination and SARS-CoV-2 variants. Sample treatment: approximately 18 received Ad26.COV2.S at low or high dose, single or two shots; about 5 received placebo; per-sample allocation not given. Sampling took place 63 days after the first vaccine or placebo injection. Sequencing was performed with immunoSEQ multiplex PCR; in TCRdb, only in-frame clones are kept and a portion is missing. The sample lists around 310,000 clones; 90% were seen once. Sequencing was performed on peripheral blood, taken in a trial of Ad26.COV2.S vaccine versus placebo. Every receptor here comes from a person aged 18-65 years who received the Ad26.COV2.S COVID-19 vaccine or a placebo.

The chain recombines TRBV7-8 with TRBJ1-6; D unclear. V lost 2 bases, J lost 9 bases, and 17 bases lay in between. CDR3 length: 16 residues. Germline assignment: CDR1 SGHVS and CDR2 FQNEAQ. The CDR3 sequence: CASSLSSVGEGSPLHF. The CDR3 DNA reads as TGTGCCAGCAGCTTAAGTTCTGTTGGAGAAGGTTCACCCCTCCACTTT. The whole variable domain, remainder taken from reference TRBV7-8 and TRBJ1-6, is GAGVSQSPRYKVAKRGQDVALRCDPISGHVSLFWYQQALGQGPEFLTYFQNEAQLDKSGLPSDRFFAERPEGSVSTLKIQRTQQEDSAVYLCASSLSSVGEGSPLHFGNGTRLTVT.

This clone was seen only once. The V and J genes are TRBV5-6 and TRBJ1-1, with D perhaps TRBD1 (5 bases). The CDR3 is 12 amino acids. CDR1 and CDR2 (germline): SGHDT, YYEEEE. V was clipped by 4 bases and J by 7 bases, with 11 bases between them. CDR3 in DNA: TGTGCCAGCAGCCCCCCGGGGCGTGAAGCTTTCTTT. Translating it yields CASSPPGREAFF.

The V call is TRBV19, the J call TRBJ2-7; D is ambiguous. Germline V gene lookup returns CDR1 LNHDA and CDR2 SQIVND (reference sequence). CDR3 size: 14 residues. Trimming left V 1 base short and J 0 bases short, with 7 bases between. The CDR3 spells CASSIAASSYEQYF. The CDR3 DNA follows: TGTGCCAGTAGTATAGCAGCGAGCTCCTACGAGCAGTACTTC.

The chain uses TRBV6-1 and TRBJ1-5; perhaps TRBD1 as D (5 bases). CDR3 size: 15 residues. The germline gives CDR1 MNHNS, CDR2 SASEGT. Trimming took off 3 bases at V and 5 bases at J, with 14 bases between the two ends. The DNA of the CDR3 is TGTGCCAGCAGTGACAGAGGGGAGGGGTATCAGCCCCAGCATTTT. Encoded protein: CASSDRGEGYQPQHF.

To note about this clone: Other DNA sequences of this sample code for an identical CDR3. This chain connects TRBV7-9 to TRBJ2-5; D call uncertain. CDR1 is SEHNR and CDR2 is FQNEAQ in the germline V gene (reference sequence). V lost 5 bases, J lost 1 base, and 2 bases lay in between. The CDR3 length is 11 residues. The CDR3 sequence: CASSLQETQYF. Written as DNA, the CDR3 is TGTGCCAGCAGCCTCCAAGAGACCCAGTACTTC.

This clone was counted a single time. This rearrangement joins TRBV5-1 to TRBJ2-1; 9 nucleotides align to TRBD2. Germline trimming cut 7 bases from V and 4 bases from J; bases unmatched to any gene: 3. CDR3 length: 13 amino acids. CDR1 and CDR2 from the germline V gene are SGHRS and YFSETQ. CDR3 sequence (DNA): TGCGCCAGCGGACTAGCGACATACAATGAGCAGTTCTTC. Protein: CASGLATYNEQFF.

The V and J genes are TRBV4-3 and TRBJ1-4, with D possibly being TRBD1 (5 bases). Germline CDR1 reads LGHNA; CDR2 reads YSLEER. The CDR3 sequence is 17 residues long. Deletions cut 1 base from V and 4 bases from J, with 16 bases between. The CDR3 DNA follows: TGCGCCAGCAGCCAAGGGGGCGGGACCAGCTTTAATGAAAAACTGTTTTTT. This encodes CASSQGGGTSFNEKLFF.

The V and J genes are TRBV6-5 and TRBJ1-2; D not resolved. The germline V gene has CDR1 MNHEY and CDR2 SVGAGI. The germline V and J ends were trimmed by 7 bases and 4 bases, with 13 bases remaining between them. CDR3 length equals 13 residues. The CDR3 reads CASTPDRSYGYTF. CDR3 in DNA: TGTGCCAGCACCCCGGACCGCTCCTATGGCTACACCTTC.

The chain employs TRBV30 and TRBJ1-2; 7 bases are a match to TRBD1. The CDR3 is made up of 14 amino acids. Trimming removed 0 bases from V and 4 bases from J; junction bases left unmatched: 5. CDR1 is GTSNPN, CDR2 SVGIG, per germline (reference sequence). Here the CDR3 reads CAWSVQGQVYGYTF. The DNA of the CDR3 is TGTGCCTGGAGTGTACAGGGGCAAGTCTATGGCTACACCTTC.

J is TRBJ1-2 and V is TRBV7-9, with 10 bases identical to TRBD1. The junction had 17 bases not matched to a gene; V was cut back by 6 bases and J by 7 bases. The germline CDR1 and CDR2 sequences are SEHNR and FQNEAQ (reference sequence). The CDR3 runs to 17 residues. CDR3 sequence: CASSWPGQGTVGIGYTF. The CDR3 coding sequence is TGTGCCAGCAGTTGGCCGGGACAGGGGACAGTAGGAATTGGCTACACCTTC.

The rearrangement uses TRBV11-2 and TRBJ1-2; D remains unclear. The germline V and J ends were trimmed by 7 bases and 1 base, with 10 bases remaining between them. The CDR3 consists of 13 residues. Germline V CDR1 and CDR2: SGHAT, FQNNGV. CDR3 nucleotides: TGTGCCAGCACCCCGGGCAGTAACTATGGCTACACCTTC. It translates to CASTPGSNYGYTF. The whole variable domain, remainder taken from reference TRBV11-2 and TRBJ1-2, is EAGVAQSPRYKIIEKRQSVAFWCNPISGHATLYWYQQILGQGPKLLIQFQNNGVVDDSQLPKDRFSAERLKGVDSTLKIQPAKLEDSAVYLCASTPGSNYGYTFGSGTRLTVV.

This chain uses TRBV7-9 with TRBJ1-2; no reliable D call. Trimming stripped 1 base from V and 3 bases from J, with 9 bases between. There are 14 residues in the CDR3. The V gene's germline CDR1 is SEHNR and CDR2 FQNEAQ (reference sequence). CDR3 in amino acids: CASSLESRDYGYTF. Written as DNA, the CDR3 is TGTGCCAGCAGCTTAGAATCGAGGGACTATGGCTACACCTTC. The full variable domain, with the rest looked up from reference TRBV7-9 and TRBJ1-2, is DTGVSQNPRHKITKRGQNVTFRCDPISEHNRLYWYRQTLGQGPEFLTYFQNEAQLEKSRLLSDRFSAERPKGSFSTLEIQRTEQGDSAMYLCASSLESRDYGYTFGSGTRLTVV.

The chain employs TRBV27 and TRBJ1-1, with a possible D match to TRBD1 (6 bases). The CDR3 covers 11 residues. Germline-derived CDR1 and CDR2 are MNHEY and SMNVEV (reference sequence). V dropped 5 bases and J dropped 11 bases, with 12 bases sitting between them. CDR3 coding DNA: TGTGCCAGCAGTACCGGGACACGGGCTTTCTTT. Residues: CASSTGTRAFF.

This clone was detected only a few times. V usage is TRBV6-5 and J usage is TRBJ1-2, with D unresolved. CDR1 and CDR2 from the germline V gene are MNHEY and SVGAGI. The CDR3 has 12 residues. Trimming removed 2 bases at V and 10 bases at J, with 11 bases between. This chain's CDR3 is CASSYRREVYTF. The CDR3, as DNA: TGTGCCAGCAGTTACCGAAGGGAGGTCTACACCTTC.

The chain combines TRBV10-3 with TRBJ1-5; 8 bases fit TRBD1. The germline V gene encodes CDR1 ENHRY and CDR2 SYGVKD. This CDR3 has 17 amino acids. The J segment lost 0 bases and the V segment lost 2 bases, leaving 6 bases of the junction unmatched. The CDR3 loop reads CAISEGQGLYSNQPQHF. The CDR3 DNA is TGTGCCATCAGTGAGGGACAGGGCTTATATAGCAATCAGCCCCAGCATTTT.

The rearrangement links TRBV28 to TRBJ1-5; 7 positions match TRBD1. The V segment lost 1 base and the J segment 4 bases; nucleotides outside the gene matches: 10. There are 17 residues in the CDR3. CDR1 is MDHEN, CDR2 SYDVKM, per germline. Here the CDR3 reads CASSLSRDSWNNQPQHF. In nucleotides, the CDR3 is TGTGCCAGCAGTTTATCTCGGGACAGTTGGAATAATCAGCCCCAGCATTTT.

The chain carries TRBV7-9 and TRBJ2-7; TRBD1 aligns across 7 bases. The CDR3 sequence is 14 residues long. Germline CDR1 reads SEHNR; CDR2 reads FQNEAQ (reference sequence). V lost 5 bases and J lost 2; bases outside the gene matches: 6. The CDR3 coding sequence is TGTGCCAGCAGCACGGGACAGTCTACCTACGAGCAGTACTTC. Translated: CASSTGQSTYEQYF.

The J gene is TRBJ2-7, the V gene TRBV2, with 9 bases lining up with TRBD1. The germline V gene has CDR1 SNHLY and CDR2 FYNNEI. The CDR3 runs 13 residues. V lost 11 bases, J lost 5 bases, and 10 bases stayed unmatched. This CDR3 is CAARDRVWNEQYV. CDR3 nucleotide sequence: TGTGCCGCGCGGGACAGGGTTTGGAACGAGCAGTACGTC.

CDR3 sequence reads: CASSLRTVGAETQYF. CDR3 in DNA: TGTGCCAGCAGCTTAAGGACAGTAGGTGCGGAGACCCAGTACTTC. J is TRBJ2-5 and V is TRBV7-3; a possible D gene is TRBD1 (6 bases). Trimming removed 1 base at V and 5 bases at J, with 14 bases between. This CDR3 spans 15 amino acids. CDR1 is SGHTA, CDR2 FQGTGA, per germline.

This chain connects TRBV4-3 to TRBJ1-2; D is undetermined. V lost 4 bases to trimming and J lost 5 bases, with 11 bases between them. Germline V gives CDR1 LGHNA, CDR2 YSLEER. The CDR3 length is 13 residues. This chain's CDR3 is CASSLSVDYGYTF. Written as DNA, the CDR3 is TGCGCCAGCAGCCTATCAGTGGATTATGGCTACACCTTC.

The CDR3 nucleotides read TGCGCCAGCAGCCGCTCAACAGGGGGGCGCATCTACGAGCAGTACTTC. Translation: CASSRSTGGRIYEQYF. The chain uses TRBV4-1 and TRBJ2-7; TRBD1 matches at 8 bases. The germline V gene has CDR1 MGHRA and CDR2 YSYEKL. This CDR3 has 16 residues. V lost 4 bases to trimming and J lost 3 bases; unmatched junction nucleotides: 11.

For the CDR3, the DNA is TGTGCCAGCAGATCCAAGGGGACCGGTCAGCCCCAGCATTTT. Its protein product is CASRSKGTGQPQHF. The genes are TRBV7-8 and TRBJ1-5; TRBD1 is a possible D gene (5 bases). CDR1 is SGHVS, CDR2 FQNEAQ, per germline. The length of the CDR3 is 14 residues. V was clipped by 6 bases and J by 6 bases, with 15 bases between them.

The chain has TRBV10-3 and TRBJ1-1; no reliable D call. V lost 7 bases to trimming and J lost 7 bases, with 16 bases between them. This CDR3 has 13 amino acids. Germline lookup yields CDR1 ENHRY and CDR2 SYGVKD. CDR3 residues: CAINEQVGSEAFF. CDR3 sequence (DNA): TGTGCCATCAACGAGCAGGTAGGGAGTGAAGCTTTCTTT.

This chain joins TRBV7-2 and TRBJ2-5, with 11 bases matching TRBD2. Trimming took 5 bases from V and 1 from J; bases not matched to a gene: 12. Germline V gives CDR1 SGHTA, CDR2 FQGNSA. This CDR3 is built from 18 residues. The CDR3 DNA is TGTGCCAGCAGCGGCTCGTCCTTAGCGGGAGGGTTCCAAGAGACCCAGTACTTC. As protein: CASSGSSLAGGFQETQYF.

The genes are TRBV5-6 and TRBJ1-1, with D unclear. The length of the CDR3 is 16 residues. V was shortened by 2 bases and J by 0 bases, with 14 bases between the two germline ends. CDR1 is SGHDT and CDR2 is YYEEEE in the germline V gene. The CDR3 DNA follows: TGTGCCAGCAGCTTTCCATTTGGGGAACTGAACACTGAAGCTTTCTTT. As protein: CASSFPFGELNTEAFF. Using reference TRBV5-6 and TRBJ1-1 for the parts outside the CDR3, the full variable domain is DAGVTQSPTHLIKTRGQQVTLRCSPKSGHDTVSWYQQALGQGPQFIFQYYEEEERQRGNFPDRFSGHQFPNYSSELNVNALLLGDSALYLCASSFPFGELNTEAFFGQGTRLTVV.

The gene calls are TRBV6-5 and TRBJ2-3; 8 positions agree with TRBD2. This CDR3 comprises 13 residues. The junction had 3 bases not matched to a gene; V was cut back by 6 bases and J by 4 bases. Germline CDR1 is MNHEY and CDR2 is SVGAGI. CDR3 nucleotides: TGTGCCAGCAGGCCACTAGCGGCAGATACGCAGTATTTT. This sequence encodes CASRPLAADTQYF.

The V call is TRBV7-8, the J call TRBJ1-1, with 9 nucleotides matching TRBD1. CDR3 size: 14 residues. The germline gives CDR1 SGHVS, CDR2 FQNEAQ. Losses at the gene ends were 5 bases for V and 2 bases for J; bases not matched to a gene: 3. The CDR3 DNA reads as TGTGCCAGCAGCGTGGACAGGGGTAACACTGAAGCTTTCTTT. It is translated as CASSVDRGNTEAFF.

The chain carries TRBV30 and TRBJ2-6; D call uncertain. Germline V lookup: CDR1 GTSNPN, CDR2 SVGIG (reference sequence). This CDR3 is 13 amino acids long. V lost 0 bases, J lost 2 bases, and 2 bases lay in between. This CDR3 is CAWSVPGANVLTF. CDR3 DNA sequence: TGTGCCTGGAGTGTACCTGGGGCCAACGTCCTGACTTTC.

V is TRBV5-4 and J is TRBJ1-1; D perhaps matches TRBD1 (5 bases). Per germline, CDR1 SGHNT and CDR2 YYREEE (reference sequence). The CDR3 length is 13 residues. The CDR3 region has the DNA TGTTCCTTCCGGGGCAGATTGAACACTGAAGCTTTCTTT. Translation gives CSFRGRLNTEAFF.

V is TRBV7-6 and J is TRBJ2-5, with a tentative D call TRBD1 (6 bases). This CDR3 has 13 residues. Looked up from germline, CDR1 is SGHVS and CDR2 is FNYEAQ. V lost 6 bases, J lost 3 bases, and 11 bases lay in between. The CDR3 coding sequence is TGTGCCAGCAGGGCTACAGGGAAAGAGACCCAGTACTTC. Translated, it gives CASRATGKETQYF.

This clone was found once. The J gene is TRBJ2-2, the V gene TRBV9; maybe TRBD1 (5 bases). The germline V gene encodes CDR1 SGDLS and CDR2 YYNGEE. The V end lost 6 bases, the J end lost 5 bases, and 14 bases lay between the germline ends. The CDR3 is 14 amino acids. This CDR3 reads CASTQAIVTGELFF. The CDR3 nucleotides are TGTGCCAGCACACAGGCGATTGTTACCGGGGAGCTGTTTTTT.

The chain employs TRBV30 and TRBJ1-2; D not resolved. Germline CDR1 is GTSNPN and CDR2 is SVGIG (reference sequence). This CDR3 has 15 residues. V was shortened by 6 bases and J by 0 bases, with 17 bases between the two germline ends. Here the CDR3 DNA reads TGTGCCTGCCAACCCGGGCCGGGAGCTAACTATGGCTACACCTTC. Encoded protein: CACQPGPGANYGYTF.